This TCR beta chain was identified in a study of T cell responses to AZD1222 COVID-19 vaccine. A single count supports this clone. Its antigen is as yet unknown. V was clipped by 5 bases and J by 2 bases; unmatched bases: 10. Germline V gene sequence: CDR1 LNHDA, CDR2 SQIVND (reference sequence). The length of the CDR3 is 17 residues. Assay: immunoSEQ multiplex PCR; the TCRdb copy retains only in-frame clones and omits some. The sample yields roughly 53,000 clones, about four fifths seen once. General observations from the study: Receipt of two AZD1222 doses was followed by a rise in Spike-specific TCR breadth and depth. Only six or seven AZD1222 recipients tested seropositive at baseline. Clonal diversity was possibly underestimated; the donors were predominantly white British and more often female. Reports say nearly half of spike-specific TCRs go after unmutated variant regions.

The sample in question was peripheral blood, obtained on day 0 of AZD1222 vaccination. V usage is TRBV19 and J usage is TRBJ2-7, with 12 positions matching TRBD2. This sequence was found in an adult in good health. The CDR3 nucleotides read TGTGCCAGTAGTCAGGGGAGACTAGCGGGAGAAACCTACGAGCAGTACTTC. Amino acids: CASSQGRLAGETYEQYF.